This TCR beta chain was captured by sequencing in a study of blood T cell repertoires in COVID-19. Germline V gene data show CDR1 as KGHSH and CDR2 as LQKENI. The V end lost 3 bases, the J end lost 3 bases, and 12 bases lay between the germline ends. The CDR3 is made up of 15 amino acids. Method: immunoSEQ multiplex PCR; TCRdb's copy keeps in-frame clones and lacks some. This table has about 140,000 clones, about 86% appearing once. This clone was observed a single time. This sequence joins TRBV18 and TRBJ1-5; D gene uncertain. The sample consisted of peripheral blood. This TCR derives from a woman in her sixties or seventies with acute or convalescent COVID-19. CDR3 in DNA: TGTGCCAGCTCACCTGGAGGTACCCCCAATCAGCCCCAGCATTTT. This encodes CASSPGGTPNQPQHF.